This T cell receptor (beta chain) was sequenced in a study of shared clonotypes between healthy human individuals (dated by TCRdb to about 2020). Describing the broader study: The cohort comprised a couple of women and a few men aged 18 to 49 years. To increase sequencing depth and limit assay-specific biases, different laboratories used diverse techniques to prepare libraries and sequence TCR repertoires. To estimate repertoire size and how much clonotypes are shared between individuals, the study performed deep sequencing of blood TCR repertoires from about five healthy adults. Leukapheresis yielded between about 0.94 and 8.9 billion PBMCs per donor.

Healthy HIV-negative adults with no recently reported acute infections or vaccinations were included as donors. All donors were Caucasian adults living in Nashville, Tennessee, USA. For unsorted samples, roughly 90 million PBMCs were counted, and genomic DNA was extracted using the QIAamp DNA Blood Mini kit. Blood was collected by leukapheresis, and PBMCs were isolated by Ficoll-Histopaque density gradient centrifugation and then cryopreserved in liquid nitrogen vapor phase. Findings and caveats that apply to the study as a whole: The small number of donors limited the genetic and exposure-history diversity represented. Sampling was restricted to blood, and TCR repertoires in tissues likely differ from the TCR repertoires found in blood. Pairwise subsampling led to the expectation that sequencing depth would affect the degree of clonotype sharing among donors.

This clone has just one count. The clone's antigen remains unknown. The junction shows a germline mismatch at one end, possibly a read error. Using the deep immunoSEQ assay, multiplex PCR amplified TCR CDR3 regions from genomic DNA. Genomic DNA extracted from each cell subset was distributed evenly over all wells of several immunoSEQ 96-well plates, and each plate served as one replicate. Each replicate PCR for unsorted PBMC received roughly 290 ng genomic DNA, equal to about 30,000 T cell genomes. Ten immunoSEQ deep assay plates were used to sequence the unsorted PBMC genomic DNA. Purified libraries were quantified with a Qubit 3.0 fluorometer, sized on a Bioanalyzer 2100, and re-quantified with the KAPA Library Quantification kit. Every immunoSEQ 96-well plate was sequenced on a separate single-read 150-cycle Illumina NextSeq 550 flow cell. The authors' analysis ran thus. Because only junctional sequences without quality scores were contained in the immunoSEQ output, filtering matching that applied to full-length reads could not be performed. To assign V/J genes and CDR3, sequences were annotated using PyIR, a Python wrapper for IgBLAST v1.9, with IMGT germline references. Reads were filtered out if the reads had weak V/J assignments (E-value above 1e-6), no CDR3, stop codons, out-of-frame junctions, or ambiguous translated residues. V3J clonotypes were defined as sequences sharing the same inferred V gene, J gene, and CDR3 amino acid sequence. The percentage overlap between two repertoires was calculated by dividing the number of shared unique clonotypes by the size of the smaller repertoire. Richness of each repertoire was evaluated using RTK rarefaction, the Chao1 estimator, and Recon v2.1 estimates of unobserved clonotypes. Imported from immuneACCESS, the table was reduced by TCRdb to in-frame sequences with V and J called. These copies leave out some clones; in studies compared against another copy, an unresolved V gene accounts for under half, and the cause of the remainder is not known. From that table come the V and J calls and clone size; the DNA was used to work out D and trimming. The sample table holds about half a million clones, of which 65% to 85% were seen once. The top ten clones comprise 9.5% to 15% of the sample.

The CDR3, cysteine through phenylalanine, is 12 amino acids long. The sequence is cut down to CDR3 DNA, 36 bases in frame from base 1. The germline V gene (reference sequence) yields MNHNY for CDR1 and SVGAGI for CDR2. The TCR originated in a woman in her thirties or forties in good health. Some clones in this sample may be carry-over from other donors' samples. Specimen: PBMCs. In this chain, TRBV6-6 is recombined with TRBJ2-7; 10 central nucleotides agree with TRBD2. DNA sequence: TGTGCCAGCAGAGCGGGAGGGAACGAGAAGTGCTTC. Its translation is CASRAGGNEKCF.